A single sample gave rise to the 32 T cell receptor beta chains below, sequenced in a study of graft-versus-host responses after intestinal transplantation. Clones were sequenced by immunoSEQ multiplex PCR, and TCRdb holds only the in-frame ones, with some missing. The table lists some 130,000 clones, roughly 95% of them singletons, with 2.5% to 3.5% in the top ten. For these TCRs, the target antigens are not known. Source: unstimulated CD8+ T cells sorted from spleen or lymph node cells, taken before intestinal transplant. These receptors all come from a human donor who received an intestinal transplant.

Concerning this clone itself: Within the sample, other DNA sequences also encode this same CDR3. The rearrangement uses TRBV7-9 and TRBJ2-7; TRBD1 agrees at 10 bases. Germline-derived CDR1 and CDR2 are SEHNR and FQNEAQ (reference sequence). The CDR3 runs to 13 residues. The V segment lost 6 bases and the J segment 5 bases; nucleotides outside the gene matches: 4. Here the CDR3 DNA reads TGTGCCAGCAGTCCCGGACAGGGGGACGAGCAGTACTTC. This sequence encodes CASSPGQGDEQYF.

The chain is built from TRBV27 and TRBJ1-5; no clear D. Germline CDR1 MNHEY, CDR2 SMNVEV (reference sequence). V was pared by 6 bases and J by 4 bases, with 25 bases between. The CDR3 is 18 residues long. CDR3 in DNA: TGTGCCAGCAGCACGTGGAGTCAGCTAGCCCTCGGGAATCAGCCCCAGCATTTT. Encoded protein: CASSTWSQLALGNQPQHF.

The V call is TRBV12-2, the J call TRBJ1-1; the listed D gene, TRBD1, was not tested against the DNA. TRBV12-2 is termed a pseudogene. This CDR3 has 14 residues. CDR3 sequence reads: CASRVQGRNTEAFF. In DNA form, the CDR3 reads TGTGCAAGTCGCGTACAGGGGCGGAACACTGAAGCTTTCTTT.

This chain connects TRBV2 to TRBJ1-2; 7 nucleotides match TRBD1. CDR1 is SNHLY, CDR2 FYNNEI, per germline. Trimming removed 7 bases from V and 4 bases from J; junction bases left unmatched: 9. This CDR3 has 14 residues. CDR3 in DNA: TGTGCCAGCACCTTGGCAGGGGGATCCTATGGCTACACCTTC. Protein sequence: CASTLAGGSYGYTF.

The chain carries TRBV13 and TRBJ1-1; D is uncertain. The CDR3 has 15 amino acids. V was clipped by 4 bases and J by 0 bases, with 12 bases between them. Per germline, CDR1 PRHDT and CDR2 FYEKMQ (reference sequence). In nucleotides, the CDR3 is TGTGCCAGCAGCTACTGGGGTGGGGTGAACACTGAAGCTTTCTTT. Translating gives CASSYWGGVNTEAFF.

The CDR3 DNA reads TGTGCCAGCAGCGTAGGTACCAGGGGGATATGGTACGAGCAGTACTTC. Protein: CASSVGTRGIWYEQYF. V usage is TRBV9 and J usage is TRBJ2-7; 7 positions agree with TRBD1. With V trimmed by 0 bases and J by 4 bases, 10 bases remained unmatched. Germline values: CDR1 SGDLS, CDR2 YYNGEE. The CDR3 runs to 16 residues.

V and J are TRBV5-1 and TRBJ2-7; a possible D gene is TRBD2 (5 bases). This CDR3 contains 14 residues. Germline V gene lookup returns CDR1 SGHRS and CDR2 YFSETQ. V shed 1 base and J shed 3 bases, with 11 bases lying between them. The CDR3 DNA sequence: TGCGCCAGCAGCTTGAGGGAGAGAATCTACGAGCAGTACTTC. Translated, it gives CASSLRERIYEQYF.

This chain links TRBV27 with TRBJ2-5; 11 bases agree with TRBD2. The closer fit of TRBJ2-7 to the DNA end suggests the J call may be wrong. Germline values: CDR1 MNHEY, CDR2 SMNVEV (reference sequence). This CDR3 is built from 13 residues. CDR3 residues: CASSASGRYEQYF. DNA for the CDR3: TGTGCCAGCAGCGCTAGCGGGAGGTACGAGCAGTACTTC.

The chain carries TRBV27 and TRBJ2-1; 9 bases are shared with TRBD1. The CDR3 length is 16 residues. Trimming removed 5 bases from V and 5 bases from J; junction bases left unmatched: 10. The germline CDR1 and CDR2 sequences are MNHEY and SMNVEV (reference sequence). The CDR3 region is CASSTPGTGTNNEQFF. Here the CDR3 DNA reads TGTGCCAGCAGTACCCCGGGGACAGGGACGAACAATGAGCAGTTCTTC.

The chain employs TRBV28 and TRBJ1-1, with no clear D. This CDR3 spans 12 amino acids. V gave up 5 bases and J gave up 1 base, with 5 bases separating them. Germline values: CDR1 MDHEN, CDR2 SYDVKM. The CDR3 DNA is TGTGCCAGCAGTGAGCCGAACACTGAAGCTTTCTTT. Its translation is CASSEPNTEAFF.

This chain connects TRBV4-3 to TRBJ1-1; TRBD1 aligns across 7 bases. This CDR3 comprises 15 residues. Germline lookup yields CDR1 LGHNA and CDR2 YSLEER. The junction had 6 bases not matched to a gene; V was cut back by 1 base and J by 4 bases. CDR3 DNA: TGCGCCAGCAGCCAAGGACAGGGTGGAGGCACTGAAGCTTTCTTT. This gives the protein CASSQGQGGGTEAFF.

This sequence joins TRBV5-6 and TRBJ2-3, with 7 bases that match TRBD2. Germline CDR1 and CDR2: SGHDT and YYEEEE. CDR3 size: 16 residues. Trimming at V came to 10 bases and at J to 2 bases, leaving 16 bases not matched to a gene. In DNA form, the CDR3 reads TGTGCCGGAAAGGCCTGGCGAGCGGGGCACACAGATACGCAGTATTTT. Translation: CAGKAWRAGHTDTQYF.

A single count supports this clone. This rearrangement joins TRBV9 to TRBJ2-3; maybe TRBD2 (5 bases). The CDR3 is made up of 16 amino acids. Trimming took off 4 bases at V and 0 bases at J, with 15 bases between the two ends. The V gene's germline CDR1 is SGDLS and CDR2 YYNGEE. CDR3 in DNA: TGTGCCAGCAGCCCCGCCCGGGGATTAAGCACAGATACGCAGTATTTT. Protein sequence: CASSPARGLSTDTQYF.

This chain uses TRBV27 with TRBJ2-3; D possibly corresponds to TRBD2 (6 bases). The V end was cut by 6 bases, the J end by 7 bases, with 8 bases between. This CDR3 region has 11 residues. The germline CDR1 and CDR2 sequences are MNHEY and SMNVEV (reference sequence). The CDR3 region is CASSRGNTQYF. CDR3 DNA: TGTGCCAGCAGCCGCGGGAATACGCAGTATTTT.

The V gene is TRBV4-1, the J gene TRBJ2-7, with D hard to call. Germline-derived CDR1 and CDR2 are MGHRA and YSYEKL. The CDR3 consists of 13 residues. Trimming cost V 1 base and J 6 bases, with 10 bases left between them. This chain's CDR3 is CASSQGQTGEQYF. The CDR3 DNA is TGCGCCAGCAGCCAAGGTCAGACGGGCGAGCAGTACTTC.

The genes are TRBV4-3 and TRBJ2-3, with D perhaps TRBD2 (5 bases). The germline gives CDR1 LGHNA, CDR2 YSLEER. The CDR3 extends over 14 amino acids. The V and J ends lost 3 bases and 0 bases respectively, with 7 bases between them. The CDR3: CASSHPSSTDTQYF. For the CDR3, the DNA is TGCGCCAGCAGCCATCCTAGCAGCACAGATACGCAGTATTTT.

The chain carries TRBV15 and TRBJ2-3, with D uncertain. The CDR3 runs 12 residues. The germline V gene encodes CDR1 LNHNV and CDR2 YYDKDF (reference sequence). V was trimmed by 5 bases and J by 3 bases, leaving 6 bases between them. The CDR3 here is CATSGITDTQYF. The CDR3 nucleotides read TGTGCCACCAGCGGCATAACAGATACGCAGTATTTT.

This chain links TRBV28 with TRBJ2-3; D unresolved. This CDR3 region has 15 residues. From germline, CDR1 is MDHEN and CDR2 SYDVKM. The V and J ends lost 5 bases and 1 base respectively, with 13 bases between them. CDR3 region: CASSRPPVGTDTQYF. In nucleotides, the CDR3 is TGTGCCAGCAGTAGGCCCCCGGTGGGCACAGATACGCAGTATTTT.

The chain links TRBV9 to TRBJ1-6, with D possibly TRBD1 on 5 matching bases. This CDR3 spans 18 amino acids. Trimming removed 0 bases at V and 6 bases at J, with 19 bases between. Germline CDR1 and CDR2: SGDLS and YYNGEE. CDR3 region: CASSVGPPGSMGNSPLHF. CDR3 in DNA: TGTGCCAGCAGCGTAGGTCCGCCAGGGTCTATGGGTAATTCACCCCTCCACTTT.

V gene TRBV10-2 combines with J gene TRBJ2-3; D remains ambiguous. Germline V gene sequence: CDR1 WSHSY, CDR2 SAAADI. The CDR3 covers 11 residues. With 3 bases removed from V and 6 bases from J, the gap between germline ends came to 4 bases. In DNA form, the CDR3 reads TGCGCCAGCAGTGACCAGGATACGCAGTATTTT. Residues: CASSDQDTQYF.

The V call is TRBV7-2, the J call TRBJ2-7; tentatively, D is TRBD1 (5 bases). V was pared by 2 bases and J by 4 bases, with 12 bases between. This CDR3 has 14 residues. The germline V gene has CDR1 SGHTA and CDR2 FQGNSA. The CDR3 loop reads CASSLSGAHYEQYF. CDR3 DNA: TGTGCCAGCAGCTTAAGTGGGGCCCATTACGAGCAGTACTTC.

The chain combines TRBV10-3 with TRBJ1-2; D not resolved. Germline CDR1 and CDR2: ENHRY and SYGVKD. V was clipped by 2 bases and J by 4 bases, with 11 bases between them. This CDR3 is 14 amino acids long. CDR3 sequence reads: CAISETQVSYGYTF. CDR3 nucleotides: TGTGCCATCAGTGAGACGCAGGTTAGCTATGGCTACACCTTC.

The chain couples TRBV28 to TRBJ1-5; maybe TRBD1 (6 bases). CDR3 length equals 15 residues. Germline lookup yields CDR1 MDHEN and CDR2 SYDVKM. With 3 bases removed from V and 4 bases from J, the gap between germline ends came to 13 bases. The CDR3 reads CASSFFRGENQPQHF. The CDR3 coding sequence is TGTGCCAGCAGTTTCTTCAGGGGTGAGAATCAGCCCCAGCATTTT. Filled out from reference TRBV28 and TRBJ1-5, the complete variable domain reads DVKVTQSSRYLVKRTGEKVFLECVQDMDHENMFWYRQDPGLGLRLIYFSYDVKMKEKGDIPEGYSVSREKKERFSLILESASTNQTSMYLCASSFFRGENQPQHFGDGTRLSIL.

The chain carries TRBV18 and TRBJ2-7; 9 bases are shared with TRBD1. V lost 3 bases and J lost 2; bases outside the gene matches: 2. CDR1 and CDR2 (germline): KGHSH, LQKENI. This CDR3 has 14 amino acids. In nucleotides, the CDR3 is TGTGCCAGCTCACCCGGGACAGGGACCTACGAGCAGTACTTC. Residues: CASSPGTGTYEQYF.

The chain combines TRBV28 with TRBJ2-7; D unresolved. The V and J ends lost 3 bases and 3 bases respectively, with 12 bases between them. The length of the CDR3 is 14 residues. The germline CDR1 and CDR2 sequences are MDHEN and SYDVKM. The CDR3 DNA sequence: TGTGCCAGCAGTTTCCGCAGGTCCTACTACGAGCAGTACTTC. This gives the protein CASSFRRSYYEQYF.

The rearrangement links TRBV20-1 to TRBJ1-1; D remains unclear. CDR1 DFQATT and CDR2 SNEGSKA come from the germline V gene (reference sequence). The length of the CDR3 is 9 residues. The V end was cut by 8 bases, the J end by 3 bases, with 4 bases between. The CDR3 reads CSRYTEAFF. The CDR3 nucleotides are TGCAGTCGATACACTGAAGCTTTCTTT.

The V and J genes are TRBV4-1 and TRBJ2-5, with a weak D call TRBD1 (6 bases). The J call may not be correct, given that the DNA end is closer to TRBJ2-7. CDR3 length: 15 residues. Germline V gene data show CDR1 as MGHRA and CDR2 as YSYEKL. The CDR3 nucleotides read TGCGCCAGCAGCCAAGAGGCACAGGGTCTATACGAGCAGTACTTC. It specifies CASSQEAQGLYEQYF.

The chain couples TRBV15 to TRBJ2-7, with D hard to call. The length of the CDR3 is 12 residues. The V gene's germline CDR1 is LNHNV and CDR2 YYDKDF (reference sequence). The V end lost 5 bases, the J end lost 0 bases, and 5 bases lay between the germline ends. The CDR3 sequence is CATSGGSYEQYF. The CDR3, as DNA: TGTGCCACCAGCGGCGGCTCCTACGAGCAGTACTTC.

This chain joins TRBV6-4 and TRBJ1-5, with no clear D. This CDR3 is built from 15 residues. Trimming stripped 5 bases from V and 3 bases from J, with 14 bases between. Germline loops: CDR1 MRHNA, CDR2 SNTAGT. The CDR3 here is CASSPRWGSNQPQHF. The CDR3 DNA reads as TGTGCCAGCAGTCCTCGTTGGGGATCCAATCAGCCCCAGCATTTT.

This sequence joins TRBV5-4 and TRBJ2-1; 10 nucleotides line up with TRBD2. Germline CDR1 is SGHNT and CDR2 is YYREEE (reference sequence). The CDR3 extends over 16 amino acids. The trim removed 5 bases at V and 4 bases at J, leaving 9 bases unmatched. The CDR3, as DNA: TGTGCCAGCAGTTCCGGGACTAGCGAGAGATACAATGAGCAGTTCTTC. Protein sequence: CASSSGTSERYNEQFF.

This clone was counted once. The chain carries TRBV19 and TRBJ2-7; the D gene is possibly TRBD1 (5 bases). The CDR3 totals 16 residues. The germline CDR1 and CDR2 sequences are LNHDA and SQIVND (reference sequence). V was trimmed by 4 bases and J by 3 bases, leaving 19 bases between them. The chain's CDR3 is CASSNTLQAAFYEQYF. CDR3 in DNA: TGTGCCAGTAGTAATACCTTACAGGCGGCCTTCTACGAGCAGTACTTC.

The CDR3 protein is CASSQLQGAGAEAFF. CDR3 in DNA: TGCGCCAGCAGCCAGCTCCAGGGTGCGGGAGCTGAAGCTTTCTTT. The chain combines TRBV4-1 with TRBJ1-1; D might be TRBD1 (5 bases). Germline V gives CDR1 MGHRA, CDR2 YSYEKL. The germline V and J ends were trimmed by 3 bases and 6 bases, with 17 bases remaining between them. This CDR3 spans 15 amino acids.